This entry lists 21 T cell receptor beta chains sequenced from one sample in a study of CD4 T cells in relation to SARS-CoV-2 and coronaviruses. This table comes from immunoSEQ multiplex PCR, and its TCRdb copy is limited to in-frame clones, with some not included. The sample consists of 21,000 or so clones, approximately 82% of them appearing once. Before the COVID-19 pandemic, during about 2010-2018, CD4+ T cells were taken from unexposed donors. After about 10 days of culture, CD4+ T cells were isolated. No antigens are known for them. Sequencing used CD4+ T cells from PBMCs, cultured in vitro. Source of these receptors: a human donor in good health.

This clone occurred once. The gene calls are TRBV2 and TRBJ2-5; the D is unclear. Germline V gene lookup returns CDR1 SNHLY and CDR2 FYNNEI. V lost 2 bases and J 5 bases, leaving 12 bases between the germline ends. The length of the CDR3 is 14 residues. DNA of the CDR3: TGTGCCAGCAGTGAAATGGCTCCGCCGGAGACCCAGTACTTC. Translation: CASSEMAPPETQYF.

In this sample, this clone turned up a few times. The chain carries TRBV19 and TRBJ1-5; D unclear. V lost 5 bases, J lost 0 bases, and 11 bases lay in between. The CDR3 has 15 residues. The germline gives CDR1 LNHDA, CDR2 SQIVND (reference sequence). The CDR3 bases are TGTGCCAGTAGTCTGGCTCTGGATAGCAATCAGCCCCAGCATTTT. Its protein is CASSLALDSNQPQHF. The entire variable domain, with the rest obtained from reference TRBV19 and TRBJ1-5, is as follows: DGGITQSPKYLFRKEGQNVTLSCEQNLNHDAMYWYRQDPGQGLRLIYYSQIVNDFQKGDIAEGYSVSREKKESFPLTVTSAQKNPTAFYLCASSLALDSNQPQHFGDGTRLSIL.

This sequence joins TRBV4-1 and TRBJ1-4; D call uncertain. The CDR3 has 13 amino acids. With 1 base removed from V and 7 bases from J, the gap between germline ends came to 7 bases. The germline gives CDR1 MGHRA, CDR2 YSYEKL. CDR3 in amino acids: CASSQVVSEKLFF. DNA for the CDR3: TGCGCCAGCAGCCAAGTGGTCTCTGAAAAACTGTTTTTT.

The chain carries TRBV3-1 (or the pseudogene TRBV3-2) and TRBJ2-1; no clear D. Germline CDR1 reads LGHDT; CDR2 reads YNNKEL (reference sequence). Deletions cut 1 base from V and 11 bases from J, with 21 bases between. The CDR3 is 16 amino acids. The CDR3 protein is CASSQVFRPHPHQQFF. The DNA for the CDR3 is TGTGCCAGCAGCCAAGTCTTCAGGCCTCACCCACATCAGCAGTTCTTC.

The chain links TRBV6-5 to TRBJ2-3; D is perhaps TRBD2 (6 bases). Trimming took 3 bases from V and 6 from J, leaving 19 bases between them. Germline lookup yields CDR1 MNHEY and CDR2 SVGAGI. The CDR3 is 16 amino acids. The CDR3 DNA reads as TGTGCCAGCAGTTATTGGCGCGGGACCCCCGGGGATACGCAGTATTTT. This encodes CASSYWRGTPGDTQYF.

This sequence joins TRBV9 and TRBJ1-1; D not resolved. CDR1 and CDR2 (germline): SGDLS, YYNGEE. Trimming took 4 bases from V and 5 from J, leaving 15 bases between them. The CDR3 has 14 amino acids. This CDR3 is CASSPHGGETEAFF. CDR3 DNA: TGTGCCAGCAGCCCACACGGTGGGGAGACTGAAGCTTTCTTT.

This clone was counted a few times. This rearrangement joins TRBV7-9 to TRBJ2-7; 7 nucleotides match TRBD2. This CDR3 has 14 amino acids. The trim removed 5 bases at V and 4 bases at J, leaving 8 bases unmatched. Per germline, CDR1 SEHNR and CDR2 FQNEAQ (reference sequence). CDR3 region: CASSGAGVAYEQYF. DNA for the CDR3: TGTGCCAGCAGCGGTGCGGGAGTCGCTTACGAGCAGTACTTC.

The CDR3 sequence: CASSRRDRATGEQYF. The CDR3 DNA is TGTGCCAGCAGCCGCCGGGACAGAGCGACGGGCGAGCAGTACTTC. The chain uses TRBV7-8 and TRBJ2-7, with 7 positions matching TRBD1. Trimming took 5 bases from V and 6 from J; bases not matched to a gene: 13. The length of the CDR3 is 15 residues. Germline CDR1 SGHVS, CDR2 FQNEAQ.

Regarding this clone: Germline is not matched at one junction end, which may reflect a read error. V gene TRBV11-2 combines with J gene TRBJ2-6; D uncertain. Germline CDR1 SGHAT, CDR2 FQNNGV. The CDR3 totals 17 residues. CDR3 in DNA: TGTGCCAGCAGCATAGACACCGCGACCTCTGGGGCCAACGTCCTGACTTTC. Amino acid sequence: CASSIDTATSGANVLTF.

The chain recombines TRBV25-1 with TRBJ2-2; perhaps TRBD1 as D (5 bases). CDR1 and CDR2 (germline): MGHDK, SYGVNS. Trimming took 3 bases from V and 4 from J, leaving 6 bases between them. This CDR3 is 13 amino acids long. The CDR3 sequence is CASSDRVTGELFF. In nucleotides, the CDR3 is TGTGCCAGCAGTGACAGGGTCACCGGGGAGCTGTTTTTT. The full variable domain, in which reference TRBV25-1 and TRBJ2-2 provide the parts outside the CDR3, is EADIYQTPRYLVIGTGKKITLECSQTMGHDKMYWYQQDPGMELHLIHYSYGVNSTEKGDLSSESTVSRIRTEHFPLTLESARPSHTSQYLCASSDRVTGELFFGEGSRLTVL.

V gene TRBV13 combines with J gene TRBJ2-7; 10 bases match TRBD2. Germline V gene lookup returns CDR1 PRHDT and CDR2 FYEKMQ (reference sequence). This CDR3 has 17 amino acids. The trim removed 4 bases at V and 2 bases at J, leaving 11 bases unmatched. CDR3 DNA: TGTGCCAGCAGCTCACCCCTTGGACTAGCGGTGGCCTACGAGCAGTACTTC. The encoded protein is CASSSPLGLAVAYEQYF.

The rearrangement joins TRBV28 to TRBJ2-1; the D gene could be TRBD1 or TRBD2 (5 bases each). The germline CDR1 and CDR2 sequences are MDHEN and SYDVKM. Trimming took off 0 bases at V and 6 bases at J, with 15 bases between the two ends. The length of the CDR3 is 16 residues. The CDR3 loop is CASSLWAVGTSNEQFF. CDR3 bases: TGTGCCAGCAGTTTATGGGCCGTCGGGACGAGCAATGAGCAGTTCTTC.

This rearrangement joins TRBV6-1 to TRBJ1-1; D is undetermined. Germline V gene data show CDR1 as MNHNS and CDR2 as SASEGT. This CDR3 spans 15 amino acids. The germline V and J ends were trimmed by 1 base and 1 base, with 10 bases remaining between them. This CDR3 is CASSEEERPNTEAFF. DNA of the CDR3: TGTGCCAGCAGTGAAGAAGAACGGCCGAACACTGAAGCTTTCTTT.

This clone turned up a few times. The chain is built from TRBV27 and TRBJ2-2; TRBD2 matches at 7 bases. Per the germline V gene, CDR1 is MNHEY and CDR2 is SMNVEV (reference sequence). CDR3 length: 18 residues. Trimming at V came to 11 bases and at J to 0 bases, leaving 18 bases not matched to a gene. The CDR3 DNA is TGTGCCTGTGGGACGGGGCTAGCGGAAGTCGCGAACACCGGGGAGCTGTTTTTT. It codes for CACGTGLAEVANTGELFF.

V is TRBV4-1 and J is TRBJ1-2, with 7 bases aligning to TRBD1. Germline CDR1 MGHRA, CDR2 YSYEKL. The CDR3 has 14 amino acids. With 3 bases clipped from V and 3 bases from J, the junction kept 4 bases outside the gene matches. The CDR3 loop is CASSQGQLDYGYTF. The CDR3, as DNA: TGCGCCAGCAGCCAGGGACAGCTAGACTATGGCTACACCTTC.

The genes are TRBV5-1 and TRBJ1-1, with 9 bases fitting TRBD1. V shed 4 bases and J 5 bases; nucleotides not matched to a gene: 6. The germline V gene encodes CDR1 SGHRS and CDR2 YFSETQ. The CDR3 is 14 amino acids. CDR3 DNA sequence: TGCGCCAGCAGCGTGACAGGGGGGGGGACTGAAGCTTTCTTT. Its protein product is CASSVTGGGTEAFF.

This clone appeared a single time. The V and J genes are TRBV2 and TRBJ2-5; unclear D gene. The CDR3 is 12 amino acids. Germline V gene sequence: CDR1 SNHLY, CDR2 FYNNEI. V shed 7 bases and J shed 0 bases, with 6 bases lying between them. This CDR3 reads CASKQNQETQYF. The CDR3 bases are TGTGCCAGCAAGCAGAACCAAGAGACCCAGTACTTC.

The chain employs TRBV7-2 and TRBJ2-3; D gene unclear. Trimming cost V 2 bases and J 1 base, with 19 bases left between them. The length of the CDR3 is 18 residues. CDR1 is SGHTA and CDR2 is FQGNSA in the germline V gene. Written as DNA, the CDR3 is TGTGCCAGCAGCTTATTTTGTGACGGTCTCGGGTGCACAGATACGCAGTATTTT. It translates to CASSLFCDGLGCTDTQYF.

The rearrangement joins TRBV30 to TRBJ2-7; maybe TRBD2 (5 bases). CDR1 GTSNPN and CDR2 SVGIG come from the germline V gene (reference sequence). There are 13 residues in the CDR3. Trimming cost V 5 bases and J 7 bases, with 18 bases left between them. CDR3 coding DNA: TGTGCCTGGGGCGGTAGGGTGACGGGAGAGCAGTACTTC. Protein product: CAWGGRVTGEQYF.

The chain has TRBV7-2 and TRBJ2-7; 9 bases line up with TRBD1. Germline V gene sequence: CDR1 SGHTA, CDR2 FQGNSA. V lost 5 bases, J lost 6 bases, and 8 bases stayed unmatched. The CDR3 sequence is 14 residues long. CDR3 amino acids: CASSQDRGRREQYF. CDR3 sequence (DNA): TGTGCCAGCAGCCAGGACAGGGGAAGGCGCGAGCAGTACTTC.

V gene TRBV11-2 combines with J gene TRBJ1-2; D is perhaps TRBD1 (5 bases). The CDR3 extends over 13 amino acids. V was clipped by 5 bases and J by 8 bases, with 15 bases between them. Germline-derived CDR1 and CDR2 are SGHAT and FQNNGV. The CDR3 is CASSRPYRRGYTF. CDR3 DNA sequence: TGTGCCAGCAGCCGTCCTTACAGGCGGGGCTACACCTTC.